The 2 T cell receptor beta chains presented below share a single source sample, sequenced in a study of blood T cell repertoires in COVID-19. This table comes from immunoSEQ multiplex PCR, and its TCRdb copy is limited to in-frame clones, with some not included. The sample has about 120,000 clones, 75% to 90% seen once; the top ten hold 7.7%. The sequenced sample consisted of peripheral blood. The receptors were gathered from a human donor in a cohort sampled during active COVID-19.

CDR3 nucleotides: TGTGCCTGGACTGGACTAGCGGGGGACCTGAACACCGGGGAGCTGTTTTTT. Encoded protein: CAWTGLAGDLNTGELFF. This rearrangement joins TRBV30 to TRBJ2-2, with 13 bases lining up with TRBD2. With V trimmed by 4 bases and J by 1 base, 6 bases remained unmatched. Germline assignment: CDR1 GTSNPN and CDR2 SVGIG (reference sequence). This CDR3 spans 17 amino acids.

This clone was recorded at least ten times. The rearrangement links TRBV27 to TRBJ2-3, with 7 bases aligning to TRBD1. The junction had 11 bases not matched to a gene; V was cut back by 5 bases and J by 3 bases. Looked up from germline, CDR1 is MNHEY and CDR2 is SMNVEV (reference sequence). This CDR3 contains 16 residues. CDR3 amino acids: CASSRMTGRRTDTQYF. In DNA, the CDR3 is TGTGCCAGCAGTCGCATGACAGGGAGACGGACAGATACGCAGTATTTT.